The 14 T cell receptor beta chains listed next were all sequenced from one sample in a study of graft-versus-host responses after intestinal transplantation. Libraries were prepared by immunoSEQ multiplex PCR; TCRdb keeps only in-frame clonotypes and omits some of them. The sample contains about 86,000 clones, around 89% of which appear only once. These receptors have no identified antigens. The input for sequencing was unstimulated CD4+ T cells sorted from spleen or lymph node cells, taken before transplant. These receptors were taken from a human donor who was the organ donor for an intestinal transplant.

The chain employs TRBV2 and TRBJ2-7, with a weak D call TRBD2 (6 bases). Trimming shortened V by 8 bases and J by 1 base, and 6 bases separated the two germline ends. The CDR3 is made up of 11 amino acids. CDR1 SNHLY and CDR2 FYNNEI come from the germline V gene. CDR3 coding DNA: TGTGCCAGCGGGGGGTCCTACGAGCAGTACTTC. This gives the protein CASGGSYEQYF.

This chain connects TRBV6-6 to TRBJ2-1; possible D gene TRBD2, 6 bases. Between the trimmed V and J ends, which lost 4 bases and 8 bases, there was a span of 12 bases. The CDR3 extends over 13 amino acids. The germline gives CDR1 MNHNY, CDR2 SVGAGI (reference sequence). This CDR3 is CASSFTPGDEQFF. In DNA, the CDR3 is TGTGCCAGCAGTTTTACCCCGGGGGATGAGCAGTTCTTC.

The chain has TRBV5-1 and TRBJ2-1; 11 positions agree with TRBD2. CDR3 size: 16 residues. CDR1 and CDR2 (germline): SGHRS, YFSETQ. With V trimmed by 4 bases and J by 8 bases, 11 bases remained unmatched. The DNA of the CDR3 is TGCGCCAGCAGCGCCACCGCTAGCGGGGGGCCGCATGAGCAGTTCTTC. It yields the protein CASSATASGGPHEQFF.

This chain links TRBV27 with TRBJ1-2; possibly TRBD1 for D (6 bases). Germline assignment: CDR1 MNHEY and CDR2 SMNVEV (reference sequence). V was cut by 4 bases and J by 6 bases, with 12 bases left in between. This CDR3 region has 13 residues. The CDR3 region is CASSSQGTDGYTF. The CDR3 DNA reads TGTGCCAGCAGTTCGCAGGGGACGGATGGCTACACCTTC.

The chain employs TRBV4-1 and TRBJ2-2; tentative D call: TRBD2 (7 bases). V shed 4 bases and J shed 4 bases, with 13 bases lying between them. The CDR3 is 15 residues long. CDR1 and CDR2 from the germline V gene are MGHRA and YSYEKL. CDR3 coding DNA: TGCGCCAGCAGCCTGGGGGGGGCGAGCACCGGGGAGCTGTTTTTT. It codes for CASSLGGASTGELFF.

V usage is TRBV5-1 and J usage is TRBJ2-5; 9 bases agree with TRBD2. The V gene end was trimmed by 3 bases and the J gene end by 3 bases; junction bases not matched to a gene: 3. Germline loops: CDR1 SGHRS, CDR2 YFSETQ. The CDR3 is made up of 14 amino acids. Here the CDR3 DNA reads TGCGCCAGCAGCTCGTGGACTAGCGAAGAGACCCAGTACTTC. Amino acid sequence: CASSSWTSEETQYF.

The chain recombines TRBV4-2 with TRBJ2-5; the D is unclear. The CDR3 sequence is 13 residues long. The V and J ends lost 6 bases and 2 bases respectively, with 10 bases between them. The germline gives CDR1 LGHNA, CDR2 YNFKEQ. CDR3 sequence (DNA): TGTGCCAGCAGTCCCTCCGGTCAAGAGACCCAGTACTTC. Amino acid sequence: CASSPSGQETQYF.

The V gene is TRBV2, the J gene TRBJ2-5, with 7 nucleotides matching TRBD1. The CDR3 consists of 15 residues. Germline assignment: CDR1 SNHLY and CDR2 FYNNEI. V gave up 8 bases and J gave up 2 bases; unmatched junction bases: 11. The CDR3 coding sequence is TGTGCCAGCTCTGGGCCCTGGGACAGTCAAGAGACCCAGTACTTC. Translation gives CASSGPWDSQETQYF. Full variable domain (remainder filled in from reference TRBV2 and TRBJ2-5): EPEVTQTPSHQVTQMGQEVILRCVPISNHLYFYWYRQILGQKVEFLVSFYNNEISEKSEIFDDQFSVERPDGSNFTLKIRSTKLEDSAMYFCASSGPWDSQETQYFGPGTRLLVL.

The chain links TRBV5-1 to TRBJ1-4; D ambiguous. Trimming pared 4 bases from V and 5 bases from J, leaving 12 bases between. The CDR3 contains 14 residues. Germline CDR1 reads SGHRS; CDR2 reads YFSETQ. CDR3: CASSLDTVNEKLFF. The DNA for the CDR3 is TGCGCCAGCAGCCTCGACACAGTCAATGAAAAACTGTTTTTT.

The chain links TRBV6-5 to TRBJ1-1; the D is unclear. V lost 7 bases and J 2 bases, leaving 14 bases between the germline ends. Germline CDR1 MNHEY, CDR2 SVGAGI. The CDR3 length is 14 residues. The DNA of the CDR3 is TGTGCCAGCACCCTTGGAGGTCACAACACTGAAGCTTTCTTT. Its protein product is CASTLGGHNTEAFF.

CDR3 bases: TGTGCCAGCACGGGTGCAGGAAACACCATATATTTT. This gives the protein CASTGAGNTIYF. The rearrangement uses TRBV28 and TRBJ1-3; no definite D call. V gave up 7 bases and J gave up 4 bases, with 8 bases separating them. From germline, CDR1 is MDHEN and CDR2 SYDVKM. CDR3 size: 12 residues.

CDR3 DNA: TGTGCCAGCAGTTACAGACAGGCCCCAACCGGGGAGCTGTTTTTT. This gives the protein CASSYRQAPTGELFF. J is TRBJ2-2 and V is TRBV6-5, with TRBD1 as a possible D gene (6 bases). V was cut by 2 bases and J by 5 bases, with 12 bases left in between. This CDR3 region has 15 residues. CDR1 MNHEY and CDR2 SVGAGI come from the germline V gene.

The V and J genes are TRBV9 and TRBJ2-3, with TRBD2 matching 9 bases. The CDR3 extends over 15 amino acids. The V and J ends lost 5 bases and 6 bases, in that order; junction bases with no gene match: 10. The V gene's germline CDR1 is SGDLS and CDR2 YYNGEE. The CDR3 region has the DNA TGTGCCAGCAGGGGACCGGGACTAGCACAGGATACGCAGTATTTT. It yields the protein CASRGPGLAQDTQYF.

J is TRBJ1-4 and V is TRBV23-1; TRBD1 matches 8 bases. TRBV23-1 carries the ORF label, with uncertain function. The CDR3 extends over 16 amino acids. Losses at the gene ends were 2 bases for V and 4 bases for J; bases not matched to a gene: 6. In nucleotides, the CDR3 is TGCGCCAGCAGTCAAAAAGACAGGGGAATTAATGAAAAACTGTTTTTT. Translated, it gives CASSQKDRGINEKLFF.